One and the same sample provided the 21 T cell receptor beta chains below, sequenced in a study of patients and donors after allogeneic stem cell transplantation. TCRdb called the RT-PCR reads again in MiXCR, with one record for every CDR3 protein. Of about 12,000 distinct CDR3 sequences listed, approximately 25% were seen once; the top ten hold around half. Sequencing input: blood, either unsorted or a sorted T cell fraction (not recorded which). These receptors were obtained from a human donor who was either an allogeneic HSCT recipient or a stem cell or donor lymphocyte infusion donor (not recorded which). It is not recorded whose cells these are; they may come from a transplant donor.

This clonotype was counted once. This chain connects TRBV5-1 to TRBJ2-3, with D tentatively TRBD2 (6 bases). The CDR3 spans 17 residues. The V end lost 0 bases, the J end lost 1 base, and 15 bases lay between the germline ends. CDR1 is SGHRS and CDR2 is YFSETQ in the germline V gene. The CDR3 loop reads CASSLARVTGGTDTQYF. CDR3 in DNA: TGCGCCAGCAGCTTGGCCCGCGTGACGGGAGGCACAGATACGCAGTATTTT.

Concerning this clonotype itself: Its ends do not fully match the called genes, so a read error is possible. V and J are TRBV28 and TRBJ1-5; D ambiguous. The CDR3 length is 13 residues. The V gene's germline CDR1 is MDHEN and CDR2 SYDVKM. CDR3 DNA sequence: TGTGCCAGCAGTGAGATGGGCCCTCAGCCCCGGCATTTT. Protein: CASSEMGPQPRHF. Filled out from reference TRBV28 and TRBJ1-5, the complete variable domain reads DVKVTQSSRYLVKRTGEKVFLECVQDMDHENMFWYRQDPGLGLRLIYFSYDVKMKEKGDIPEGYSVSREKKERFSLILESASTNQTSMYLCASSEMGPQPRHFGDGTRLSIL.

This clonotype was seen a few times. The chain carries TRBV9 and TRBJ1-2, with D possibly matching TRBD1 (6 bases). The CDR3 totals 15 residues. In germline, CDR1 is SGDLS, CDR2 YYNGEE. V lost 3 bases and J 8 bases, leaving 20 bases between the germline ends. The CDR3 coding sequence is TGTGCCAGCAGCGCAAATGCGGGGGCGACGGGCGGCTACACCTTC. It is translated as CASSANAGATGGYTF.

This chain links TRBV5-1 with TRBJ1-1, with unresolved D. This CDR3 has 15 residues. Germline V CDR1 and CDR2: SGHRS, YFSETQ. Trimming stripped 3 bases from V and 0 bases from J, with 12 bases between. The CDR3 coding sequence is TGCGCCAGCAGCTGGGTCGGGGAGATGAACACTGAAGCTTTCTTT. Protein product: CASSWVGEMNTEAFF.

This clonotype came up a few times. This chain connects TRBV19 to TRBJ1-4; no clear D. This CDR3 region has 13 residues. Trimming cost V 11 bases and J 8 bases, with 18 bases left between them. CDR1 is LNHDA and CDR2 is SQIVND in the germline V gene (reference sequence). The CDR3 DNA is TGTGCCTCCTCAGGTCAGAGTGCGGAAAAACTGTTTTTT. This codes for CASSGQSAEKLFF.

This clonotype has a handful of counts. The J gene is TRBJ2-7, the V gene TRBV5-1; D might be TRBD1 (6 bases). Germline V lookup: CDR1 SGHRS, CDR2 YFSETQ. This CDR3 spans 14 amino acids. V dropped 0 bases and J dropped 2 bases, with 9 bases sitting between them. The CDR3 loop is CASSLAGTPYEQYF. DNA for the CDR3: TGCGCCAGCAGCTTGGCTGGGACACCCTACGAGCAGTACTTC.

V is TRBV27 and J is TRBJ1-4; 7 bases fit TRBD1. Looked up from germline, CDR1 is MNHEY and CDR2 is SMNVEV (reference sequence). The V gene end was trimmed by 4 bases and the J gene end by 8 bases; junction bases not matched to a gene: 7. The CDR3 length is 14 residues. The DNA of the CDR3 is TGTGCCAGCAGTTCGGGACAGAGGGCGGAAAAACTGTTTTTT. Translating it yields CASSSGQRAEKLFF.

In this sample, this clonotype turned up a few times. V and J are TRBV6-5 and TRBJ2-3; 7 bases are shared with TRBD1. The ends lost 2 bases at V and 2 bases at J; junction bases unmatched: 4. The CDR3 is 15 amino acids. Germline CDR1 reads MNHEY; CDR2 reads SVGAGI. CDR3 residues: CASSYLGQYTDTQYF. The CDR3 nucleotides read TGTGCCAGCAGTTACCTGGGACAGTACACAGATACGCAGTATTTT.

J is TRBJ1-6 and V is TRBV6-5; D is unresolved. Germline loops: CDR1 MNHEY, CDR2 SVGAGI. The CDR3 sequence is 16 residues long. V gave up 0 bases and J gave up 2 bases, with 8 bases separating them. The CDR3 region has the DNA TGTGCCAGCAGTTACTCGAGGACCCCCTATAATTCACCCCTCCACTTT. Encoded protein: CASSYSRTPYNSPLHF.

The genes are TRBV20-1 and TRBJ2-7; D is perhaps TRBD1 (5 bases). This CDR3 has 13 residues. The V end was cut by 2 bases, the J end by 2 bases, with 10 bases between. CDR1 is DFQATT, CDR2 SNEGSKA, per germline (reference sequence). CDR3 DNA: TGCAGTGCTAGATATCCGACAGCCTACGAGCAGTACTTC. Translation gives CSARYPTAYEQYF.

To note about this clonotype: A much larger clone lies a single base off, so this may be a read error. The rearrangement uses TRBV20-1 and TRBJ1-4; 9 bases are a match to TRBD1. The trim removed 6 bases at V and 10 bases at J, leaving 15 bases unmatched. The CDR3 contains 15 residues. The germline V gene encodes CDR1 DFQATT and CDR2 SNEGSKA (reference sequence). CDR3: CSATDRGAPWVKLFF. Written as DNA, the CDR3 is TGCAGTGCAACGGACAGGGGTGCCCCTTGGGTAAAACTGTTTTTT.

The chain couples TRBV4-3 to TRBJ2-1, with 9 nucleotides matching TRBD2. The J segment lost 5 bases and the V segment lost 1 base, leaving 6 bases of the junction unmatched. This CDR3 is built from 16 residues. CDR1 and CDR2 (germline): LGHNA, YSLEER. The CDR3 spells CASSQGGGRVHNEQFF. The CDR3 DNA follows: TGCGCCAGCAGCCAAGGCGGCGGGAGGGTCCACAATGAGCAGTTCTTC.

V usage is TRBV27 and J usage is TRBJ1-2, with a possible D match to TRBD1 (5 bases). CDR1 is MNHEY, CDR2 SMNVEV, per germline (reference sequence). The CDR3 is made up of 16 amino acids. V lost 4 bases to trimming and J lost 4 bases, with 19 bases between them. The CDR3, as DNA: TGTGCCAGCAGTTCCTCCACCCTGGAGGGGCGCTATGGCTACACCTTC. Its protein product is CASSSSTLEGRYGYTF.

The V gene is TRBV12-3 or TRBV12-4, the J gene TRBJ2-2; 12 positions agree with TRBD2. The length of the CDR3 is 16 residues. The ends lost 6 bases at V and 4 bases at J; junction bases unmatched: 6. CDR3 DNA: TGTGCCAGCAGCCGACTAGCGGGAGTGCCCACCGGGGAGCTGTTTTTT. Protein sequence: CASSRLAGVPTGELFF.

This clonotype was counted many times. V is TRBV10-3 and J is TRBJ1-6; D gene unclear. V lost 8 bases and J lost 5, with 13 bases in between. This CDR3 is built from 14 residues. Germline lookup yields CDR1 ENHRY and CDR2 SYGVKD. CDR3 amino acids: CAIRRTGDNSPLHF. CDR3 in DNA: TGTGCCATCCGCCGGACTGGGGATAATTCACCCCTCCACTTT.

The V call is TRBV6-5, the J call TRBJ2-4; the D is unclear. The V end lost 0 bases, the J end lost 0 bases, and 12 bases lay between the germline ends. Per the germline V gene, CDR1 is MNHEY and CDR2 is SVGAGI. This CDR3 spans 17 amino acids. The CDR3 region has the DNA TGTGCCAGCAGTTACTCGAAGGGCGGTCTAGCCAAAAACATTCAGTACTTC. Encoded protein: CASSYSKGGLAKNIQYF.

This clonotype was seen a handful of times. The chain carries TRBV28 and TRBJ1-2; possibly TRBD1 for D (5 bases). The CDR3 runs to 13 residues. Germline CDR1 reads MDHEN; CDR2 reads SYDVKM. The germline V and J ends were trimmed by 5 bases and 5 bases, with 12 bases remaining between them. DNA of the CDR3: TGTGCCAGCAGTCCCGGGGCTCCGTATGGCTACACCTTC. This gives the protein CASSPGAPYGYTF.

V gene TRBV5-1 combines with J gene TRBJ2-7; D call uncertain. Trimming left V 4 bases short and J 3 bases short, with 8 bases between. Germline assignment: CDR1 SGHRS and CDR2 YFSETQ. CDR3 length: 12 amino acids. This chain's CDR3 is CASSSNYYEQYF. CDR3 sequence (DNA): TGCGCCAGCAGCAGTAACTACTACGAGCAGTACTTC.

This clonotype was detected ten times or more. The chain links TRBV4-2 to TRBJ1-5; no definite D call. The V gene's germline CDR1 is LGHNA and CDR2 YNFKEQ. The CDR3 runs to 15 residues. Trimming shortened V by 1 base and J by 1 base, and 8 bases separated the two germline ends. CDR3 sequence reads: CASSQGRGSNQPQHF. The CDR3 DNA is TGTGCCAGCAGCCAAGGGCGGGGAAGCAATCAGCCCCAGCATTTT.

V and J are TRBV6-2 or TRBV6-3 and TRBJ2-1; 14 bases are shared with TRBD2. The CDR3 covers 15 residues. The V gene's germline CDR1 is MNHEY and CDR2 SVGEGT. V was pared by 6 bases and J by 8 bases, with 6 bases of the junction left unmatched. The CDR3 coding sequence is TGTGCCAGCAGCCGACTAGCGGGAGGGCGCCATGAGCAGTTCTTC. This translates into CASSRLAGGRHEQFF.

This clonotype showed up just a few times. The chain employs TRBV5-1 and TRBJ1-4; 7 nucleotides line up with TRBD1. Germline-derived CDR1 and CDR2 are SGHRS and YFSETQ. V was clipped by 2 bases and J by 5 bases; unmatched bases: 6. The CDR3 covers 15 residues. This CDR3 reads CASSLTGVGNEKLFF. CDR3 DNA: TGCGCCAGCAGCTTAACAGGGGTTGGGAATGAAAAACTGTTTTTT.